A selection of T cell receptor beta chains follows, all from one sample in a study of blood T cell repertoires in COVID-19. Using immunoSEQ multiplex PCR, the repertoire was profiled, and TCRdb retains in-frame clones only, with some absent. Of roughly 42,000 clones listed, 70% to 90% were seen once; the top ten hold roughly 13%. Sequencing was done on a sample of peripheral blood. These receptors originate from a woman in her seventies in a cohort sampled during active COVID-19. Each CDR3 is given with its conserved first and last residue. The order of the fields is CDR3 length, V gene, J gene, D gene, CDR3 DNA, CDR3 protein. D genes are given only for firm matches.

15,TRBV10-3,TRBJ1-4,-,TGTGCCATCAGTGAAAAGGACACCACTAATGAAAAACTGTTTTTT,CAISEKDTTNEKLFF
15,TRBV5-1,TRBJ2-7,TRBD2,TGCGCCAGCAGCCCGACTAGCGGAGCTTCCTACGAGCAGTACTTC,CASSPTSGASYEQYF
15,TRBV4-2,TRBJ1-1,TRBD1,TGTGCCAGCAGCCACGACTGGGGGTCAGGGGGCGAAGCTTTCTTT,CASSHDWGSGGEAFF
12,TRBV6-5,TRBJ1-2,-,TGTGCCAGCAGCCTTAACCAGAGGGGCTACACCTTC,CASSLNQRGYTF
17,TRBV19,TRBJ2-1,TRBD2,TGTGCCAGTAGTACCCGAAAAGGGACTAGCGGTTACAATGAGCAGTTCTTC,CASSTRKGTSGYNEQFF
16,TRBV20-1,TRBJ1-6,TRBD1,TGCAGTGCTAGTTCTCGGGACAGGGGGTTATTATCACCCCTCCACTTT,CSASSRDRGLLSPLHF
14,TRBV5-4,TRBJ2-3,TRBD2,TGTGCCAGCAGCCCCGGACTAGGGATCGATACGCAGTATTTT,CASSPGLGIDTQYF
18,TRBV14,TRBJ2-1,TRBD2,TGTGCCAGCAGCCCGACTAGCGGGAGGGCCGGCTCCTACAATGAGCAGTTCTTC,CASSPTSGRAGSYNEQFF
16,TRBV24-1,TRBJ2-1,TRBD2,TGTGCCACCAGTGAATCGGCGGGAGCTAGATACAATGAGCAGTTCTTC,CATSESAGARYNEQFF
16,TRBV11-2,TRBJ2-1,-,TGTGCCAGCAGCTTAACGGGGGACAGCTCCTACAATGAGCAGTTCTTC,CASSLTGDSSYNEQFF
16,TRBV3-1/TRBV3-2,TRBJ2-7,-,TGTGCCAGCAGCGAAGCCTCCCGAACGGGTTACCACGAGCAGTACTTC,CASSEASRTGYHEQYF